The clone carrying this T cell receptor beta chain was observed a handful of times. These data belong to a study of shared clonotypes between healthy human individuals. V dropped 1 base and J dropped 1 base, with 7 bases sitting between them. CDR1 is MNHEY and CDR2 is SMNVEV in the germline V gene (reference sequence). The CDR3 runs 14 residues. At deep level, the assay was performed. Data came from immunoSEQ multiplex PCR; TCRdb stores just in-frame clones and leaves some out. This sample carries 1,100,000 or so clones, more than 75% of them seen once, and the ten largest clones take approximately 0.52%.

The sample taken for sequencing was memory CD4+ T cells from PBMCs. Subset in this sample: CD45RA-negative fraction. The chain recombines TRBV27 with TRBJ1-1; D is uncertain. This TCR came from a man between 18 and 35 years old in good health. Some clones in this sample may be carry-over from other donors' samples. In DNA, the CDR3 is TGTGCCAGCAGTTTATACGGCCCGAACACTGAAGCTTTCTTT. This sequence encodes CASSLYGPNTEAFF.